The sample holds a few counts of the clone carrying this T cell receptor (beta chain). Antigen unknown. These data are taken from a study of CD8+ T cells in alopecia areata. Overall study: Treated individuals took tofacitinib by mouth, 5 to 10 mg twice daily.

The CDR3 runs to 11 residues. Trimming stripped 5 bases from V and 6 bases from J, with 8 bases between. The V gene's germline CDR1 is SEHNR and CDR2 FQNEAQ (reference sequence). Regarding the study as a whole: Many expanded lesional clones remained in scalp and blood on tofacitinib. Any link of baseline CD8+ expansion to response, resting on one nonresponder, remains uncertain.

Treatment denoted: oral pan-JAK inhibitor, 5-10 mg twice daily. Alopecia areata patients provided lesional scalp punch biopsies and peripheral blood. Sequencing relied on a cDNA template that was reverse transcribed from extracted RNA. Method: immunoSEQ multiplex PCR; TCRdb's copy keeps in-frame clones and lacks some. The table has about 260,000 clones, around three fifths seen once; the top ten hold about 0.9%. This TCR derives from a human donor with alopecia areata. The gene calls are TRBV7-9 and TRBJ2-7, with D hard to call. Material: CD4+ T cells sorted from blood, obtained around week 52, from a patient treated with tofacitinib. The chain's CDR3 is CASSQILEQYF. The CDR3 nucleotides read TGTGCCAGCAGCCAAATTCTCGAGCAGTACTTC.